This T cell receptor beta chain was identified during a study of blood T cell repertoires in COVID-19. Study-wide background: Specimens from acute and convalescent COVID-19 originated in the United States, Italy and Spain. From T cells, B-cell-depleted T cells, or PBMCs came the material, which was cDNA or gDNA.

With 1 base removed from V and 5 bases from J, the gap between germline ends came to 17 bases. Germline V gene lookup returns CDR1 LNHDA and CDR2 SQIVND (reference sequence). CDR3 length equals 17 residues. As handled by the study authors: Estimation of nucleated cell counts relied on the amplification of reference gene primers. The table came from immunoSEQ multiplex PCR; TCRdb's copy has only in-frame clones and leaves some out. The V and J calls and the clone size are those of that table, but D and trimming were determined from the DNA. The sample contains about 230,000 clones, 75% to 85% of which appear only once.

What was sequenced was peripheral blood. The rearrangement joins TRBV19 to TRBJ1-4, with a weak D call TRBD1 (5 bases). The origin of this receptor is a woman aged 45-65 years with acute or convalescent COVID-19. The CDR3 loop is CASSIAGTSQWNEKLFF. The CDR3 DNA reads TGTGCCAGTAGTATAGCTGGGACTTCCCAGTGGAATGAAAAACTGTTTTTT.